This T cell receptor (beta chain) was sequenced in a study of cytomegalovirus exposure and HLA in healthy donors. Study-level findings and limits: A later analysis reportedly found fewer N-insertions in an Asian-associated ancestry cluster than the approximately 670-donor mean. A link between a missense DCLRE1C variant and TCR beta V- and J-gene trimming emerged from a later analysis. In a later analysis, specific HLA alleles were associated with more than 15,000 TCR beta sequences at a 0.05 false discovery rate. Despite most TCR sequences being rare, some public TCRs occurred in many donors.

In germline, CDR1 is LGHNA, CDR2 YSLEER. The CDR3 spans 20 residues. This clone was detected only a few times. As yet, its antigen is unknown. Compared with germline, one end of the junction differs, possibly owing to a read error. It was with 60 Vbeta and 13 Jbeta primers that the PCR ran. Sequencing used immunoSEQ multiplex PCR; TCRdb keeps in-frame clones, though not all of them. The sample has about 120,000 clones, 78% seen once. The sequenced sample was PBMCs. The V gene is TRBV4-3, the J gene TRBJ2-6; 8 bases are shared with TRBD1. The source is a woman aged 40 to 50 in good health and CMV-seronegative. The DNA for the CDR3 is TGCGCCAGCAGCCAAGATGGGTGGGACAGGACAAATTCTGGGGCCAACGGCCTGACTTTC. Its protein is CASSQDGWDRTNSGANGLTF.